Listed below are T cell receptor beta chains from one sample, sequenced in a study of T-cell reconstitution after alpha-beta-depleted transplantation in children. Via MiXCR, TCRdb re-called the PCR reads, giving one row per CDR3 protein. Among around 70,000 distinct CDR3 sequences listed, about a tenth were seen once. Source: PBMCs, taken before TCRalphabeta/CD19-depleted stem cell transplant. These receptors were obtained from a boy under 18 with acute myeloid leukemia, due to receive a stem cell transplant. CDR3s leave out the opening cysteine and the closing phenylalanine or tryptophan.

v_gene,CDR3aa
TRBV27,ASSLGTGGTEAF
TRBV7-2,ASSPPPALALGDEQF
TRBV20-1,SAKTPVSTEAF
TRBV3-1,AISPGQGGLAGVSEQF
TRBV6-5,ASSYDAGGFSGANVLT
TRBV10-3,AIRGETDTQY
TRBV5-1,ASSLEGGSSYNEQF
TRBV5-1,ASSLAAGGRATEAF
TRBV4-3,ASSQVVHWAPYYEQY
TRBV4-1,ASGSNLLGDTITGYNEQF
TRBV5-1,ASSREGNQPQH
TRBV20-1,SASGLSSYNSPLH
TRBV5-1,ASSSGTGLSGANVLT
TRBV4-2,ASSYYGLAGSYEQY
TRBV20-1,SARRGVWDEQF